This is a list of T cell receptor beta chains from one sample in a study of blood T cells in healthy people across ages. TCRdb used MiXCR to reprocess the 5' RACE reads, holding one entry per CDR3 protein. The sample lists 750,000 to 950,000 distinct CDR3 sequences; less than 70% were seen once. Sequencing was done on a sample of blood. The origin of the receptors is a man older than 75 in good health. The conserved cysteine and the conserved F or W are not part of the CDR3 here. The order of the fields is CDR3 length, J gene, V gene, CDR3 protein.

>13|TRBJ2-2|TRBV3-1
ASSPLTSLGGELF
>14|TRBJ2-1|TRBV5-1
ASSSAQGASSNEQF
>14|TRBJ2-1|TRBV5-6
ASSTRGTSGRGEQF
>12|TRBJ2-5|TRBV7-2
ATGRDIGGETQY
>13|TRBJ2-2|TRBV6-6
ASNPLAGNTGELF
>16|TRBJ2-7|TRBV7-8
ASSSKATSGPPSYEQY
>14|TRBJ2-1|TRBV27
ASSRAGTGDYNEQF
>15|TRBJ2-1|TRBV7-8
ASSFVGVTSGRGEQF
>11|TRBJ2-5|TRBV27
ASSNRGSQTQY
>13|TRBJ2-3|TRBV5-1
ASSLDGSTPDTQY
>14|TRBJ2-1|TRBV27
ASSWGLAGQYSEQF
>14|TRBJ1-1|TRBV7-2
ASSPFPRGPVHQPF
>13|TRBJ2-7|TRBV20-1
SARAGTALSYEQY
>12|TRBJ2-1|TRBV24-1
ATSDLGGNNEQF
>11|TRBJ2-1|TRBV15
ATIGRPYNEQF
>11|TRBJ2-2|TRBV20-1
SARSANTGELF
>13|TRBJ2-3|TRBV2
ASTPGLAGADTQY
>12|TRBJ2-1|TRBV4-2
ASSLSTGVREQF
>12|TRBJ2-5|TRBV6-5
ASSRGTSANEQY
>13|TRBJ2-1|TRBV6-5
ASNSREFSYNEQF
>13|TRBJ2-1|TRBV20-1
SASRRSISYNEQF
>12|TRBJ2-7|TRBV12-3/TRBV12-4
ASSSGTGLTEQY
>13|TRBJ2-7|TRBV7-8
ASSPRLAGTMQEY
>10|NA|TRBV7-2
ASGLGGYEQY
>12|TRBJ2-1|TRBV12-3/TRBV12-4
ASARNLRAEWQF
>12|TRBJ1-5|TRBV15
ATSRDILNQPQH
>14|TRBJ2-7|TRBV21-1
ASSKVGNRASYEQY
>13|TRBJ2-3|TRBV6-2/TRBV6-3
ASIRGKRPTDTQY
>16|TRBJ2-5|TRBV4-1
ASSQGMFTASRPETQY
>15|TRBJ1-4|TRBV21-1
ASSKTSRGKPNEKLF
>11|TRBJ2-7|TRBV20-1
SARDGEGREQY
>11|TRBJ1-1|TRBV29-1
SGLQGGNTEAF
>15|TRBJ2-1|TRBV19
ASSMNSGRALYNEQF
>13|TRBJ2-1|TRBV29-1
SVGGGEASYNEQF
>13|TRBJ2-1|TRBV29-1
SVDNGASSYNEQF
>12|TRBJ2-1|TRBV7-9
ASGGLRGWNEQF
>13|TRBJ1-5|TRBV20-1
SARVGRAGNQPRH
>13|TRBJ2-3|TRBV3-1
ASSQVGRVTDTQY
>11|TRBJ1-1|TRBV2
VSSAGRDTEAF
>12|TRBJ2-3|TRBV12-3/TRBV12-4
ASSLQRGTDTQY
>12|TRBJ1-4|TRBV5-1
ASSGGQPGAKLF
>14|TRBJ2-7|TRBV13
ASSPGGAGPSYEQY
>12|TRBJ2-1|TRBV27
ASSFTSLVNEQF
>13|TRBJ1-2|TRBV7-3
ASSLKEGGSGGYT
>10|TRBJ2-1|TRBV29-1
SVWSAYNEQF
>11|TRBJ1-1|TRBV29-1
SVATGLDTEAF
>13|TRBJ2-7|TRBV28
ASSLSGLAGQEQY
>12|TRBJ2-2|TRBV27
ASKTLGANGELF
>9|TRBJ1-1|TRBV6-5
ASSYGTLAF
>13|TRBJ2-5|TRBV6-5
ASSYGQPRGETQY
>10|TRBJ1-2|TRBV12-3/TRBV12-4
ASSTRTHGYT
>10|TRBJ1-5|TRBV28
ASSPSDQPQH
>12|TRBJ2-7|TRBV27
ASSLQGWAYEQY
>10|TRBJ2-2|TRBV9
ASSGGAGELF
>12|TRBJ2-5|TRBV28
ASSPPVPTETQY
>12|TRBJ2-4|TRBV7-2
ASSPDGLVDIQY
>13|TRBJ1-2|TRBV12-3/TRBV12-4
ARTEVGRRSGGYT
>14|TRBJ2-1|TRBV6-2/TRBV6-3
ASNQPPTYPYNEQF
>13|TRBJ1-1|TRBV12-3/TRBV12-4
ASSLNPARNTEAF